Listed below are T cell receptor beta chains from one sample, sequenced in a study of cytomegalovirus exposure and HLA in healthy donors. TCRdb's copy holds only in-frame clones and misses some; the assay was immunoSEQ multiplex PCR. The table records more than 200,000 clones, roughly 84% of them present only once. The specimen sequenced was PBMCs. These receptors all come from a man younger than 30 in good health and CMV-seropositive. CDR3s include the opening cysteine and the closing phenylalanine or tryptophan. A D gene is named only where the DNA matches it firmly. A row's size may be missing; if present it is once, few, many or a size class.

size: -; J: TRBJ1-2; D: -; V: TRBV5-4; CDR3: CASSRGTQHYGYTF; DNA: TGTGCCAGCAGCCGGGGGACACAACACTATGGCTACACCTTC
size: -; J: TRBJ2-3; D: TRBD2; V: TRBV7-8; CDR3: CASSLAASGGTDTQYF; DNA: TGTGCCAGCAGCTTAGCGGCTAGCGGGGGCACAGATACGCAGTATTTT
size: few; J: TRBJ1-5; D: -; V: TRBV7-8; CDR3: CASSLDRIQPQHF; DNA: TGTGCCAGCAGCTTAGACAGGATTCAGCCCCAGCATTTT
size: -; J: TRBJ2-7; D: TRBD1; V: TRBV15; CDR3: CATSLRQGQYEQYF; DNA: TGTGCCACCAGCCTTCGACAGGGCCAGTACGAGCAGTACTTC
size: -; J: TRBJ1-1; D: -; V: TRBV5-6; CDR3: CASSLWGATEAFF; DNA: TGTGCCAGCAGCTTGTGGGGGGCCACTGAAGCTTTCTTT
size: -; J: TRBJ2-5; D: TRBD1; V: TRBV6-1; CDR3: CASSEDRAKETQYF; DNA: TGTGCCAGCAGTGAGGACAGGGCAAAAGAGACCCAGTACTTC
size: once; J: TRBJ1-2; D: -; V: TRBV5-1; CDR3: CASSLAGANYGYTF; DNA: TGCGCCAGCAGCTTGGCCGGGGCTAACTATGGCTACACCTTC
size: -; J: TRBJ2-7; D: TRBD1; V: TRBV6-5; CDR3: CASRSGGQGAHEQYF; DNA: TGTGCCAGCAGAAGCGGGGGACAGGGGGCGCATGAGCAGTACTTC
size: -; J: TRBJ2-7; D: -; V: TRBV14; CDR3: CASSQSSYEQYF; DNA: TGTGCCAGCAGCCAGAGCTCCTACGAGCAGTACTTC
size: -; J: TRBJ1-2; D: -; V: TRBV6-1; CDR3: CASNKGGDVVYGYTF; DNA: TGTGCCAGCAACAAGGGCGGCGACGTGGTCTATGGCTACACCTTC
size: -; J: TRBJ1-2; D: TRBD1; V: TRBV2; CDR3: CASSARGQGVGYTF; DNA: TGTGCCAGCAGCGCCCGCGGACAGGGGGTCGGCTACACCTTC
size: -; J: TRBJ2-1; D: TRBD1; V: TRBV14; CDR3: CASSATGGSYNEQFF; DNA: TGTGCCAGCAGCGCGACAGGGGGCTCCTACAATGAGCAGTTCTTC
size: -; J: TRBJ2-1; D: TRBD2; V: TRBV6-5; CDR3: CASSYVAGADNEQFF; DNA: TGTGCCAGCAGTTACGTAGCGGGAGCGGACAATGAGCAGTTCTTC
size: -; J: TRBJ2-3; D: -; V: TRBV30; CDR3: CAWSRGASSTDTQYF; DNA: TGTGCCTGGAGCAGAGGGGCCTCGAGCACAGATACGCAGTATTTT
size: -; J: TRBJ1-5; D: -; V: TRBV2; CDR3: CASSAGLSNQPQHF; DNA: TGTGCCAGCAGTGCTGGGTTGAGCAATCAGCCCCAGCATTTT
size: -; J: TRBJ2-7; D: -; V: TRBV28; CDR3: CASSFSVYEQYF; DNA: TGTGCCAGCAGTTTCTCTGTCTACGAGCAGTACTTC
size: -; J: TRBJ2-3; D: -; V: TRBV6-5; CDR3: CASSYSEGPSQYF; DNA: TGTGCCAGCAGTTACTCAGAGGGCCCATCGCAGTATTTT
size: -; J: TRBJ2-1; D: -; V: TRBV7-6; CDR3: CASSQRGGPYNEQFF; DNA: TGTGCCAGCAGCCAGAGGGGAGGCCCATACAATGAGCAGTTCTTC
size: -; J: TRBJ1-3; D: -; V: TRBV6-1; CDR3: CASSEDFSGNTIYF; DNA: TGTGCCAGCAGTGAAGACTTCTCTGGAAACACCATATATTTT
size: -; J: TRBJ2-4; D: -; V: TRBV5-8; CDR3: CASSSSWQTKNIQYF; DNA: TGTGCCAGCAGCAGTAGCTGGCAGACCAAAAACATTCAGTACTTC
size: -; J: TRBJ1-1; D: -; V: TRBV27; CDR3: CASSLSVNTEAFF; DNA: TGTGCCAGCAGTTTAAGCGTGAACACTGAAGCTTTCTTT
size: -; J: TRBJ2-1; D: TRBD2; V: TRBV6-1; CDR3: CASSEAGGTNYNEQFF; DNA: TGTGCCAGCAGTGAAGCGGGAGGGACCAACTACAATGAGCAGTTCTTC
size: once; J: TRBJ1-1; D: TRBD1; V: TRBV6-5; CDR3: CASSYATGLSEAFF; DNA: TGTGCCAGCAGCTACGCGACAGGGCTCTCTGAAGCTTTCTTT
size: -; J: TRBJ2-7; D: -; V: TRBV29-1; CDR3: CSVGVGGYEQYF; DNA: TGCAGCGTGGGGGTCGGGGGATACGAGCAGTACTTC
size: -; J: TRBJ2-5; D: TRBD2; V: TRBV30; CDR3: CAWGSGSGGETQYF; DNA: TGTGCCTGGGGCAGCGGGAGTGGTGGTGAGACCCAGTACTTC